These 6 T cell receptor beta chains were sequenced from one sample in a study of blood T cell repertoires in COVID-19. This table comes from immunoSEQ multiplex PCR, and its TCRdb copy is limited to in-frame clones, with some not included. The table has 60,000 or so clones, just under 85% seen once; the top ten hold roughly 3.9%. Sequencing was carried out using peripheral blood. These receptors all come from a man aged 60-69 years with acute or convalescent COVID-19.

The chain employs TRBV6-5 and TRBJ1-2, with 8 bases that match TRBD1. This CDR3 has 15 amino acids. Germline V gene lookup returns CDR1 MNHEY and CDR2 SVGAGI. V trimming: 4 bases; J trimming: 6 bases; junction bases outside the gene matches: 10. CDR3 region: CASSSGGAGSNGYTF. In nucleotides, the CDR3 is TGTGCCAGCAGTTCAGGGGGCGCGGGGTCAAATGGCTACACCTTC.

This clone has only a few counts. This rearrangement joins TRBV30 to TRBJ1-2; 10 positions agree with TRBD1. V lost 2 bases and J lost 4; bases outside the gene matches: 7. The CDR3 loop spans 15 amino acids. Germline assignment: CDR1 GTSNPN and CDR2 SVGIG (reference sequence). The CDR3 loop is CAWSSRQGAIYGYTF. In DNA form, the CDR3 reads TGTGCCTGGAGTTCCCGACAGGGGGCCATCTATGGCTACACCTTC. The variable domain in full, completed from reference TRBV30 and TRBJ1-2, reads SQTIHQWPATLVQPVGSPLSLECTVEGTSNPNLYWYRQAAGRGLQLLFYSVGIGQISSEVPQNLSASRPQDRQFILSSKKLLLSDSGFYLCAWSSRQGAIYGYTFGSGTRLTVV.

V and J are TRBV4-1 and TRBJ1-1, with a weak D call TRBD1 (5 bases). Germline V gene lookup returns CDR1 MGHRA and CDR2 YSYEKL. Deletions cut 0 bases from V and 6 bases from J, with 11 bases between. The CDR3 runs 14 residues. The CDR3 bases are TGCGCCAGCAGCCAAGAGGGCAGGGCCTCTGAAGCTTTCTTT. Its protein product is CASSQEGRASEAFF.

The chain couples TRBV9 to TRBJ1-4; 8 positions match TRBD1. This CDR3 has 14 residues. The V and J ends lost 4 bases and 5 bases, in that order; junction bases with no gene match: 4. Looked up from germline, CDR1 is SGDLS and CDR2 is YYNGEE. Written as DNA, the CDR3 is TGTGCCAGCAGCCGTGGACAGGGCAATGAAAAACTGTTTTTT. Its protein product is CASSRGQGNEKLFF.

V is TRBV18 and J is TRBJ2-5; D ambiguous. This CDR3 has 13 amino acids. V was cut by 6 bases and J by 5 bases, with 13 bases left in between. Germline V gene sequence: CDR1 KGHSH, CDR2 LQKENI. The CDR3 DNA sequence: TGTGCCAGCTCCGCCTTGTCCGAGGAGACCCAGTACTTC. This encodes CASSALSEETQYF.

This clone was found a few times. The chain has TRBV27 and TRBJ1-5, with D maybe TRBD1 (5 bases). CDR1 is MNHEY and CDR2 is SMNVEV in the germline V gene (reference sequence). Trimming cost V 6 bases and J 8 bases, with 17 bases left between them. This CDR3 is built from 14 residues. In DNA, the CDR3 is TGTGCCAGCAGCACCCAGGCAGGGATGAAGCCCCAGCATTTT. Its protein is CASSTQAGMKPQHF.